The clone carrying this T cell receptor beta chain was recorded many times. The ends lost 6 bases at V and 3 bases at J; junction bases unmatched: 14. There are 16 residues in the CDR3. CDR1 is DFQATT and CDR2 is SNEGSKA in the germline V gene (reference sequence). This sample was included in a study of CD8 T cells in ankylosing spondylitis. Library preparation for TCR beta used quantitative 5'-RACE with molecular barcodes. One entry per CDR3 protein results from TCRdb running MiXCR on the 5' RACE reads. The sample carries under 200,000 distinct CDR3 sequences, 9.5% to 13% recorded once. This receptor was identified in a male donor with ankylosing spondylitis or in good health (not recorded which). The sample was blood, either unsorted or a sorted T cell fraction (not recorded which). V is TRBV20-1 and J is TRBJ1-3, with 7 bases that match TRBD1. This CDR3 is CSADDRVEGFGNTIYF. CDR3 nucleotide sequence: TGCAGTGCCGACGACAGGGTAGAGGGGTTTGGAAACACCATATATTTT.